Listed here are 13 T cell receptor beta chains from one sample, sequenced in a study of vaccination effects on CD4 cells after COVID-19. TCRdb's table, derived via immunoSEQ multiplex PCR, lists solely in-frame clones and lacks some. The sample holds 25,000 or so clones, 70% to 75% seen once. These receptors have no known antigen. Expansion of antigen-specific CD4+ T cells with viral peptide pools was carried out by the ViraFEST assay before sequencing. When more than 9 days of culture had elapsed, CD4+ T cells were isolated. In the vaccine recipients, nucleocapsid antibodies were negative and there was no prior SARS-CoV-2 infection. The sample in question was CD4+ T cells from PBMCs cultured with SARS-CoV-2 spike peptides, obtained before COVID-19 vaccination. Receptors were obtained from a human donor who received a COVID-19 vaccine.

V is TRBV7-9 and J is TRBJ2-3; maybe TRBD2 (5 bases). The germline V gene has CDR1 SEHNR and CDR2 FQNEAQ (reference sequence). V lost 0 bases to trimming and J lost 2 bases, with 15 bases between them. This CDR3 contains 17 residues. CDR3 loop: CASSLALRADYTDTQYF. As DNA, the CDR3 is TGTGCCAGCAGCTTAGCGCTAAGGGCAGACTACACAGATACGCAGTATTTT.

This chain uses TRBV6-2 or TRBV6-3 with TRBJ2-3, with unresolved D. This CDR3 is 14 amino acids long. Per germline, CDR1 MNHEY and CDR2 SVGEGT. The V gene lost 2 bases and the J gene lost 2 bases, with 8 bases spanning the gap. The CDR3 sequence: CASSYGEDTDTQYF. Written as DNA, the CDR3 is TGTGCCAGCAGTTACGGGGAAGACACAGATACGCAGTATTTT.

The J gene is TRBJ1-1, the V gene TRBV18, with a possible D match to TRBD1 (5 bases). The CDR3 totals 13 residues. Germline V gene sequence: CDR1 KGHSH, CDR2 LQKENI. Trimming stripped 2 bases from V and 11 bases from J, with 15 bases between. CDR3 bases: TGTGCCAGCTCACCAGGGCCCGGCAGGGAGGCTTTCTTT. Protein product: CASSPGPGREAFF. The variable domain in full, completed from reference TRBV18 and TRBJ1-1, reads NAGVMQNPRHLVRRRGQEARLRCSPMKGHSHVYWYRQLPEEGLKFMVYLQKENIIDESGMPKERFSAEFPKEGPSILRIQQVVRGDSAAYFCASSPGPGREAFFGQGTRLTVV.

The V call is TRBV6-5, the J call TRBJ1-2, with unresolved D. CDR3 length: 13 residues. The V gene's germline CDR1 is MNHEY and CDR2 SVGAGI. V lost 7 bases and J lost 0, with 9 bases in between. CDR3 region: CASTLVPNYGYTF. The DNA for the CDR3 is TGTGCCAGCACTCTGGTCCCTAACTATGGCTACACCTTC.

CDR3 protein: CASSLSRTSGRGTQYF. The CDR3 nucleotides are TGTGCCAGCAGCTTATCGAGGACTAGCGGGAGAGGTACGCAGTATTTT. The rearrangement joins TRBV11-2 to TRBJ2-3; 13 bases line up with TRBD2. From germline, CDR1 is SGHAT and CDR2 FQNNGV. The J segment lost 8 bases and the V segment lost 2 bases, leaving 7 bases of the junction unmatched. CDR3 length equals 16 residues. Full variable domain (missing parts from reference TRBV11-2 and TRBJ2-3): EAGVAQSPRYKIIEKRQSVAFWCNPISGHATLYWYQQILGQGPKLLIQFQNNGVVDDSQLPKDRFSAERLKGVDSTLKIQPAKLEDSAVYLCASSLSRTSGRGTQYFGPGTRLTVL.

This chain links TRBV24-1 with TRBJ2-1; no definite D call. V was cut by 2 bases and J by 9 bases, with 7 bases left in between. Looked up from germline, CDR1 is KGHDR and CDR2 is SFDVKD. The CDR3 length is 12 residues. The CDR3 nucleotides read TGTGCCACCAGTGATTACGGTACTGAGCAGTTCTTC. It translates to CATSDYGTEQFF.

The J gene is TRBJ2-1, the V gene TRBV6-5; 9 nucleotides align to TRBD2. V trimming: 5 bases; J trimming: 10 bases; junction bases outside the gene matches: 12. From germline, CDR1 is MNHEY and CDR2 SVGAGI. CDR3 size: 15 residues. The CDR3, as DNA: TGTGCCAGCAGTAACGTGGCTAGCGGGGAACCCGAGCAGTTCTTC. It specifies CASSNVASGEPEQFF.

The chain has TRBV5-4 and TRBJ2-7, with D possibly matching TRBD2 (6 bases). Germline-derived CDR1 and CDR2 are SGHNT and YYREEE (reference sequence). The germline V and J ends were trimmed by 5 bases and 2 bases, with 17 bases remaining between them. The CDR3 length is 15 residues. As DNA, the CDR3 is TGTGCCAGCAGGTGGGGACTGCAAACTCCCTACGAGCAGTACTTC. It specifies CASRWGLQTPYEQYF.

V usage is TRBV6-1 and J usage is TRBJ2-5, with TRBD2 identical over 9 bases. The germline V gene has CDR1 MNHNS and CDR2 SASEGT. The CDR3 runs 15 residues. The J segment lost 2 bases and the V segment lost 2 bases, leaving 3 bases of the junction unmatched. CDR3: CASSEFAGGQETQYF. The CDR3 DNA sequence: TGTGCCAGCAGTGAATTTGCGGGGGGGCAAGAGACCCAGTACTTC.

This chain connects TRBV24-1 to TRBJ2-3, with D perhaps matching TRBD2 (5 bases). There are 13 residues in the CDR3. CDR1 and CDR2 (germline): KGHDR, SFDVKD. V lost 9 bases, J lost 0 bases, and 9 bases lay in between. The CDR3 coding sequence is TGTGCCACCGAGTCGGGGAGCACAGATACGCAGTATTTT. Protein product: CATESGSTDTQYF.

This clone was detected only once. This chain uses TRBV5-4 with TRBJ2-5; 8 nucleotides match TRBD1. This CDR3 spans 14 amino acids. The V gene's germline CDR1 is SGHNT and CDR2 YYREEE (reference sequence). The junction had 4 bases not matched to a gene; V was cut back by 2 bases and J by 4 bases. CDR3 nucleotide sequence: TGTGCCAGCAGCTTACAGGGGGGTGCAGAGACCCAGTACTTC. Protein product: CASSLQGGAETQYF. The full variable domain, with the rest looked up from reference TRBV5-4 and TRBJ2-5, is ETGVTQSPTHLIKTRGQQVTLRCSSQSGHNTVSWYQQALGQGPQFIFQYYREEENGRGNFPPRFSGLQFPNYSSELNVNALELDDSALYLCASSLQGGAETQYFGPGTRLLVL.

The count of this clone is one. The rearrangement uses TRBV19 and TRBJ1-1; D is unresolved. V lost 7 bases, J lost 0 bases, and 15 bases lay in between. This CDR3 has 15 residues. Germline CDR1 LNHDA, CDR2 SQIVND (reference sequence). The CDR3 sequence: CASTNQVGLNTEAFF. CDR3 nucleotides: TGTGCCAGTACCAACCAAGTCGGATTGAACACTGAAGCTTTCTTT.

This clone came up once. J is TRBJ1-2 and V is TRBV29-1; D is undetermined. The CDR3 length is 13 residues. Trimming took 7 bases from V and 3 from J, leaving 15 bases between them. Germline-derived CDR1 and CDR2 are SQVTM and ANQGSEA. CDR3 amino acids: CSAIDQLDYGYTF. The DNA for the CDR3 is TGCAGCGCCATCGACCAGCTGGACTATGGCTACACCTTC.